This T cell receptor (beta chain) was sequenced during a study of T cells in Graves' hyperthyroidism and ophthalmopathy. The overall study: Blood from the periphery was taken at initial diagnosis, before any treatment.

Orbital computed tomography, thyroid ultrasound, serum thyroxine and TRAb, and clinical symptoms together informed the diagnoses. Amplified TCR beta CDR3 regions came from RNA transcripts. When the TCR CDR3 underwent first-round RT-PCR, the HTBI primer set was used. TCRdb re-analysed the multiplex PCR reads in MiXCR, keeping a single row per CDR3 protein. The table includes almost 500,000 distinct CDR3 sequences, 22% detected once. For this clonotype: Its target is not known.

The CDR3 totals 17 residues. Germline assignment: CDR1 LNHDA and CDR2 SQIVND (reference sequence). The ends were cut back, 1 base at V and 1 base at J, with 14 bases in the middle. Study-wide findings and caveats: Ophthalmopathy, which appeared later, was predicted by the model a median about 6.8 months before onset. Blood also carried most thyroid clonotypes expanded above 0.001.

The clonotype originates from a woman aged 70 to 79 with Graves' ophthalmopathy. Sequences were obtained from blood. The chain has TRBV19 and TRBJ1-5; possibly TRBD1 for D (5 bases). This CDR3 is CASSIVAGDWSNQPQHF. The DNA for the CDR3 is TGTGCCAGTAGTATAGTGGCGGGGGATTGGAGCAATCAGCCCCAGCATTTT.